The 21 T cell receptor beta chains below come from one sample, sequenced in a study of T cell responses to AZD1222 COVID-19 vaccine. TCRdb keeps only in-frame clones here, not all; method: immunoSEQ multiplex PCR. The sample lists fewer than 200,000 clones, around 88% seen once, with 0.4% to 0.5% in the top ten. The source was peripheral blood, collected on day 0 of AZD1222 vaccination. All receptors derive from an adult in good health.

The chain couples TRBV13 to TRBJ2-7, with D perhaps matching TRBD1 or TRBD2 (5 bases each). Germline values: CDR1 PRHDT, CDR2 FYEKMQ (reference sequence). This CDR3 is 14 amino acids long. V lost 5 bases and J lost 3, with 14 bases in between. The CDR3 sequence: CASSPGPLIYEQYF. The CDR3 DNA reads TGTGCCAGCAGCCCGGGACCGCTGATCTACGAGCAGTACTTC.

This clone has only one observation. The CDR3 nucleotides read TGTGCCAGCTCACCACAGAATTCACCCCTCCACTTT. Translated: CASSPQNSPLHF. The gene calls are TRBV18 and TRBJ1-6; D gene uncertain. The CDR3 is made up of 12 amino acids. Germline assignment: CDR1 KGHSH and CDR2 LQKENI. The V and J ends lost 1 base and 7 bases respectively, with 2 bases between them. The full variable domain, rest sourced from reference TRBV18 and TRBJ1-6, is NAGVMQNPRHLVRRRGQEARLRCSPMKGHSHVYWYRQLPEEGLKFMVYLQKENIIDESGMPKERFSAEFPKEGPSILRIQQVVRGDSAAYFCASSPQNSPLHFGNGTRLTVT.

The chain couples TRBV6-1 to TRBJ1-5; 11 nucleotides align to TRBD1. Trimming removed 2 bases from V and 3 bases from J; junction bases left unmatched: 9. CDR1 and CDR2 (germline): MNHNS, SASEGT. This CDR3 spans 18 amino acids. The CDR3 spells CASSELPGTGGLNQPQHF. CDR3 DNA sequence: TGTGCCAGCAGTGAACTCCCCGGGACAGGGGGTCTCAATCAGCCCCAGCATTTT.

The CDR3 nucleotides are TGTGCCACCAGCAGAGGGGACTTAAGGACCAATGAGCAGTTCTTC. Translation gives CATSRGDLRTNEQFF. The chain joins TRBV15 to TRBJ2-1; possibly TRBD2 for D (6 bases). The CDR3 loop spans 15 amino acids. CDR1 is LNHNV and CDR2 is YYDKDF in the germline V gene (reference sequence). V lost 1 base and J 6 bases, leaving 13 bases between the germline ends. The whole variable domain, filled in from reference TRBV15 and TRBJ2-1, reads DAMVIQNPRYQVTQFGKPVTLSCSQTLNHNVMYWYQQKSSQAPKLLFHYYDKDFNNEADTPDNFQSRRPNTSFCFLDIRSPGLGDTAMYLCATSRGDLRTNEQFFGPGTRLTVL.

This rearrangement joins TRBV10-1 to TRBJ2-5; TRBD1 aligns across 7 bases. With V trimmed by 4 bases and J by 3 bases, 5 bases remained unmatched. Germline V gives CDR1 WNHNN, CDR2 SYGVQD (reference sequence). The CDR3 has 14 residues. The CDR3 loop is CASSGGTEKETQYF. The CDR3 DNA reads TGCGCCAGCAGTGGGGGGACAGAGAAAGAGACCCAGTACTTC.

Only one count was recorded for this clone. V is TRBV11-2 and J is TRBJ2-7; 7 nucleotides align to TRBD2. Germline CDR1 reads SGHAT; CDR2 reads FQNNGV. Trimming cost V 4 bases and J 2 bases; bases outside gene matches: 5. The length of the CDR3 is 14 residues. CDR3 in amino acids: CASSSSGVPYEQYF. The CDR3 DNA follows: TGTGCCAGCAGCTCCAGCGGGGTCCCCTACGAGCAGTACTTC. The full variable domain, completed using reference TRBV11-2 and TRBJ2-7, is EAGVAQSPRYKIIEKRQSVAFWCNPISGHATLYWYQQILGQGPKLLIQFQNNGVVDDSQLPKDRFSAERLKGVDSTLKIQPAKLEDSAVYLCASSSSGVPYEQYFGPGTRLTVT.

This chain connects TRBV28 to TRBJ1-5, with D uncertain. The CDR3 loop spans 15 amino acids. V lost 3 bases, J lost 2 bases, and 11 bases lay in between. Germline-derived CDR1 and CDR2 are MDHEN and SYDVKM. CDR3 loop: CASSFTSGGNQPQHF. The CDR3 DNA follows: TGTGCCAGCAGTTTCACCTCGGGAGGCAATCAGCCCCAGCATTTT.

This rearrangement joins TRBV6-5 to TRBJ2-7, with TRBD1 matching 9 bases. The CDR3 consists of 15 residues. The J segment lost 2 bases and the V segment lost 2 bases, leaving 4 bases of the junction unmatched. The V gene's germline CDR1 is MNHEY and CDR2 SVGAGI. The CDR3 loop reads CASSYAGTGTYEQYF. The CDR3 DNA sequence: TGTGCCAGCAGTTACGCCGGGACAGGGACCTACGAGCAGTACTTC.

The V gene is TRBV6-5, the J gene TRBJ1-4, with TRBD1 as a possible D gene (5 bases). Germline V lookup: CDR1 MNHEY, CDR2 SVGAGI. The V and J ends lost 6 bases and 0 bases respectively, with 11 bases between them. The CDR3 totals 15 residues. This CDR3 reads CASRGLLATNEKLFF. The CDR3 DNA follows: TGTGCCAGCAGGGGGCTCCTTGCAACTAATGAAAAACTGTTTTTT.

This chain uses TRBV7-3 with TRBJ1-3, with 12 bases fitting TRBD1. The V and J ends lost 4 bases and 3 bases, in that order; junction bases with no gene match: 4. CDR1 and CDR2 (germline): SGHTA, FQGTGA. The CDR3 totals 16 residues. This CDR3 is CASSSGTGGFGNTIYF. The CDR3 DNA reads as TGTGCCAGCAGCTCCGGGACAGGGGGCTTTGGAAACACCATATATTTT. The entire variable domain, with the rest obtained from reference TRBV7-3 and TRBJ1-3, is as follows: GAGVSQTPSNKVTEKGKYVELRCDPISGHTALYWYRQSLGQGPEFLIYFQGTGAADDSGLPNDRFFAVRPEGSVSTLKIQRTERGDSAVYLCASSSGTGGFGNTIYFGEGSWLTVV.

V usage is TRBV14 and J usage is TRBJ1-2; D may be TRBD1 (5 bases). The CDR3 totals 14 residues. V dropped 1 base and J dropped 8 bases, with 14 bases sitting between them. Germline lookup yields CDR1 SGHDN and CDR2 FVKESK. The CDR3 region has the DNA TGTGCCAGCAGCCAAGGCGCAGGGTGGTACGGCTACACCTTC. This gives the protein CASSQGAGWYGYTF.

This clone occurred once. J is TRBJ1-1 and V is TRBV7-9; D possibly corresponds to TRBD1 (5 bases). CDR3 length equals 14 residues. The germline CDR1 and CDR2 sequences are SEHNR and FQNEAQ (reference sequence). Between the trimmed V and J ends, which lost 5 bases and 0 bases, there was a span of 10 bases. The CDR3, as DNA: TGTGCCAGCAGCAACCAGGGTGTGAACACTGAAGCTTTCTTT. It specifies CASSNQGVNTEAFF.

The chain has TRBV11-2 and TRBJ1-3; D not certain. Germline CDR1 is SGHAT and CDR2 is FQNNGV. Trimming cost V 5 bases and J 2 bases, with 4 bases left between them. This CDR3 is 12 amino acids long. The CDR3 is CASSHPGNTIYF. CDR3 nucleotides: TGTGCCAGCAGCCACCCTGGAAACACCATATATTTT.

On this clone itself: The sample contains more than one DNA sequence encoding this CDR3. V usage is TRBV9 and J usage is TRBJ2-1; 7 positions agree with TRBD2. This CDR3 is 16 amino acids long. The germline gives CDR1 SGDLS, CDR2 YYNGEE. V trimming: 0 bases; J trimming: 0 bases; junction bases outside the gene matches: 3. CDR3 DNA sequence: TGTGCCAGCAGCGTAGGAGGGAGGGCCTCCTACAATGAGCAGTTCTTC. Encoded protein: CASSVGGRASYNEQFF.

The gene calls are TRBV6-1 and TRBJ1-1; D uncertain. The CDR3 has 14 residues. V gave up 3 bases and J gave up 4 bases, with 12 bases separating them. The germline V gene encodes CDR1 MNHNS and CDR2 SASEGT. The CDR3: CASSDIGRGTEAFF. The CDR3 DNA reads as TGTGCCAGCAGTGATATCGGCCGGGGCACTGAAGCTTTCTTT.

Points on this clone: At one end the junction does not follow the germline gene, possibly because of a read error. This chain connects TRBV19 to TRBJ1-2; D is ambiguous. This CDR3 region has 15 residues. Germline values: CDR1 LNHDA, CDR2 SQIVND (reference sequence). CDR3 sequence reads: CAGSIGGGLNYGYTF. The CDR3 DNA follows: TGTGCCGGTAGTATAGGTGGCGGACTAAACTATGGCTACACCTTC.

The genes are TRBV28 and TRBJ2-1; 11 bases map to TRBD2. The ends lost 4 bases at V and 3 bases at J; junction bases unmatched: 5. CDR1 is MDHEN and CDR2 is SYDVKM in the germline V gene. The CDR3 has 16 residues. The CDR3 spells CASSYTGTSGYNEQFF. CDR3 nucleotide sequence: TGTGCCAGCAGTTATACAGGGACTAGCGGCTACAATGAGCAGTTCTTC.

Here the CDR3 reads CASSTRQGDSTDTQYF. The CDR3 DNA is TGTGCCAGCAGTACCAGACAGGGGGATAGCACAGATACGCAGTATTTT. The J gene is TRBJ2-3, the V gene TRBV27; 9 nucleotides line up with TRBD1. Trimming removed 5 bases from V and 0 bases from J; junction bases left unmatched: 6. The CDR3 loop spans 16 amino acids. Germline loops: CDR1 MNHEY, CDR2 SMNVEV (reference sequence).

This rearrangement joins TRBV6-5 to TRBJ1-2; TRBD1 might be the D (6 bases). Trimming stripped 0 bases from V and 7 bases from J, with 12 bases between. CDR1 is MNHEY and CDR2 is SVGAGI in the germline V gene. The CDR3 length is 14 residues. The CDR3 spells CASSYSGGRSGYTF. CDR3 DNA: TGTGCCAGCAGTTACTCCGGGGGGCGAAGTGGCTACACCTTC.

The V and J genes are TRBV27 and TRBJ2-1; TRBD2 might be the D (7 bases). The CDR3 spans 16 residues. Germline-derived CDR1 and CDR2 are MNHEY and SMNVEV (reference sequence). Trimming removed 3 bases from V and 6 bases from J, with 18 bases in between. The CDR3 protein is CASSFSLARGGNEQFF. The CDR3 bases are TGTGCCAGCAGTTTCTCACTAGCGCGAGGGGGCAATGAGCAGTTCTTC.

J is TRBJ2-2 and V is TRBV27, with 7 nucleotides matching TRBD2. This CDR3 has 15 residues. V was pared by 4 bases and J by 7 bases, with 9 bases of the junction left unmatched. Germline-derived CDR1 and CDR2 are MNHEY and SMNVEV (reference sequence). The CDR3, as DNA: TGTGCCAGCAGTTCGGGGGGAGGGCCAGTCGGGGAGCTGTTTTTT. As protein: CASSSGGGPVGELFF.